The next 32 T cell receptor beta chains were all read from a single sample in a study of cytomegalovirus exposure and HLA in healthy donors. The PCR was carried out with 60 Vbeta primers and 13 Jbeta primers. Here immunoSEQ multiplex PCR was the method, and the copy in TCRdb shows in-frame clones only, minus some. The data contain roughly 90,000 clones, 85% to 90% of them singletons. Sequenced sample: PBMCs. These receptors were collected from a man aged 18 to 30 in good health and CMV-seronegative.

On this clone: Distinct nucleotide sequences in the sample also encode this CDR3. CDR3 in amino acids: CASSVDFASSYEQYF. CDR3 bases: TGTGCCAGCAGCGTAGACTTCGCTAGTTCCTACGAGCAGTACTTC. The rearrangement links TRBV9 to TRBJ2-7; D is ambiguous. This CDR3 has 15 amino acids. V was cut by 0 bases and J by 1 base, with 11 bases left in between. Germline V gene lookup returns CDR1 SGDLS and CDR2 YYNGEE.

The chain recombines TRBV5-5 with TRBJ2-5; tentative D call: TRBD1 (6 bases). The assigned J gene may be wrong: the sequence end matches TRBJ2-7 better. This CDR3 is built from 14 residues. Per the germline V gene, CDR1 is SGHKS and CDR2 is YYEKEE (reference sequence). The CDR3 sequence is CASSFWTDSYEQYF. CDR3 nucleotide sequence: TGTGCCAGCAGCTTCTGGACAGACTCCTACGAGCAGTACTTC.

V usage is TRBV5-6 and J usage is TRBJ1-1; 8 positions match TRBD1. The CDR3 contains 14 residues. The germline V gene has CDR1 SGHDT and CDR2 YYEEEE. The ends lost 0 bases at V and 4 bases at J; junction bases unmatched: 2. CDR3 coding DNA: TGTGCCAGCAGCTTGGGACAGGGGAGCACTGAAGCTTTCTTT. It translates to CASSLGQGSTEAFF.

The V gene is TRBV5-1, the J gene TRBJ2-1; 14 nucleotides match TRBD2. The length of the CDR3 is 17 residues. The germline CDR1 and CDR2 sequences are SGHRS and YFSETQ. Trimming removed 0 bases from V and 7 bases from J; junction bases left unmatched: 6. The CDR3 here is CASSLGDGTSGRNEQFF. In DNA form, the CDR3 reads TGCGCCAGCAGCTTGGGGGACGGGACTAGCGGGAGAAATGAGCAGTTCTTC.

The CDR3 reads CASSNNRRQETQYF. CDR3 bases: TGTGCCAGTAGTAACAACAGACGGCAAGAGACCCAGTACTTC. This chain joins TRBV19 and TRBJ2-5; D is unclear. V was trimmed by 4 bases and J by 2 bases, leaving 11 bases between them. Germline V gives CDR1 LNHDA, CDR2 SQIVND (reference sequence). The CDR3 covers 14 residues.

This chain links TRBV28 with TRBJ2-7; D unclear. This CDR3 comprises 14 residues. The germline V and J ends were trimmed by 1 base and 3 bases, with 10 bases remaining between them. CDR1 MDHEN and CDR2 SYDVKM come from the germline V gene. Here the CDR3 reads CASSLYRLVYEQYF. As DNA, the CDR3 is TGTGCCAGCAGTTTATACCGGCTAGTCTACGAGCAGTACTTC.

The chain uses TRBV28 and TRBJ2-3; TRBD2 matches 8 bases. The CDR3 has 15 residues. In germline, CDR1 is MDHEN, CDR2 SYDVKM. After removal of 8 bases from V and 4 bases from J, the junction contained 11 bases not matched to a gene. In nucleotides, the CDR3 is TGTGCCAGCTGTACCCCCGGGAGGGGTTCAGATACGCAGTATTTT. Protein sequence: CASCTPGRGSDTQYF.

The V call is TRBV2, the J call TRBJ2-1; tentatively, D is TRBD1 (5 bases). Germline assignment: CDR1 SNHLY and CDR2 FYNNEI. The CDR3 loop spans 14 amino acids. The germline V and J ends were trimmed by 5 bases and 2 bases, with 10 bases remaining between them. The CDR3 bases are TGTGCCAGCAGTAGACTGACAGCCTACAATGAGCAGTTCTTC. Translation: CASSRLTAYNEQFF.

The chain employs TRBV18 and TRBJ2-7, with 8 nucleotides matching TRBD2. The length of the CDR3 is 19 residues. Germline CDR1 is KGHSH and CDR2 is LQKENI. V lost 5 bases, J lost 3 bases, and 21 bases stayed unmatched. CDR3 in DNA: TGTGCCAGCTCATCAACCGGGGGATTGAGCGGGAGTAGGATCTACGAGCAGTACTTC. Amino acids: CASSSTGGLSGSRIYEQYF.

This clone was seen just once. The CDR3 region is CASSPTGSSYNSPLHF. The CDR3 DNA sequence: TGTGCCAGCTCACCGACAGGGAGCTCCTATAATTCACCCCTCCACTTT. J is TRBJ1-6 and V is TRBV18, with 7 bases lining up with TRBD1. The germline gives CDR1 KGHSH, CDR2 LQKENI. Trimming removed 3 bases from V and 0 bases from J; junction bases left unmatched: 2. The CDR3 sequence is 16 residues long.

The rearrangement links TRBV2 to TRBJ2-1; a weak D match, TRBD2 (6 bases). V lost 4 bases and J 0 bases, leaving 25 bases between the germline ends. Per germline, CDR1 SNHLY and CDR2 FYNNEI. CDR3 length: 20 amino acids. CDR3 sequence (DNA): TGTGCCAGCAGTGGGGATGGGTCAACGGGGGACTCGAGCTCCTACAATGAGCAGTTCTTC. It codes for CASSGDGSTGDSSSYNEQFF. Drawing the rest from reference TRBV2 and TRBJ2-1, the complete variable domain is EPEVTQTPSHQVTQMGQEVILRCVPISNHLYFYWYRQILGQKVEFLVSFYNNEISEKSEIFDDQFSVERPDGSNFTLKIRSTKLEDSAMYFCASSGDGSTGDSSSYNEQFFGPGTRLTVL.

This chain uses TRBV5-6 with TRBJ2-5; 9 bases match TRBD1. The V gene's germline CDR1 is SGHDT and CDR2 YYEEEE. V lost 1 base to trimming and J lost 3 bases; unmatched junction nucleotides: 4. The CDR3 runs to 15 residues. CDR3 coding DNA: TGTGCCAGCAGCTTGTTCGACAGGGGGGAAGAGACCCAGTACTTC. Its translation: CASSLFDRGEETQYF.

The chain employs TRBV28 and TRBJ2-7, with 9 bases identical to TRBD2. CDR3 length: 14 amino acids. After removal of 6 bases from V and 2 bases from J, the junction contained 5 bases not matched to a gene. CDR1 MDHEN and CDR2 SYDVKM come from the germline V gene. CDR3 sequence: CASRIAGVTYEQYF. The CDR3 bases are TGTGCCAGCAGAATAGCGGGAGTAACCTACGAGCAGTACTTC.

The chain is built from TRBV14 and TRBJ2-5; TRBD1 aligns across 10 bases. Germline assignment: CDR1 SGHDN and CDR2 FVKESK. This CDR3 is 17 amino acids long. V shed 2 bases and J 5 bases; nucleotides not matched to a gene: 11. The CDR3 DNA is TGTGCCAGCAGCCAAAACTCCCGACAGGGGGCGTTTGAGACCCAGTACTTC. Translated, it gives CASSQNSRQGAFETQYF. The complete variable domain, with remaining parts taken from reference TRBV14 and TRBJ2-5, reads EAGVTQFPSHSVIEKGQTVTLRCDPISGHDNLYWYRRVMGKEIKFLLHFVKESKQDESGMPNNRFLAERTGGTYSTLKVQPAELEDSGVYFCASSQNSRQGAFETQYFGPGTRLLVL.

CDR3 loop: CASSKRDRELIDTEAFF. DNA for the CDR3: TGTGCCAGCAGCAAACGGGACAGGGAGTTAATTGACACTGAAGCTTTCTTT. This sequence joins TRBV9 and TRBJ1-1, with 9 nucleotides matching TRBD1. J was trimmed by 3 bases and V by 4 bases; bases with no gene match: 13. The germline gives CDR1 SGDLS, CDR2 YYNGEE. The CDR3 length is 17 residues.

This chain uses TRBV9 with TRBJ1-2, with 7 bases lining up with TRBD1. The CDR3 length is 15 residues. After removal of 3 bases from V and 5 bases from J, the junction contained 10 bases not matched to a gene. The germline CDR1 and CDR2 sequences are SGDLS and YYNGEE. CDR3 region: CASSAHRDSFYGYTF. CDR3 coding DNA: TGTGCCAGCAGCGCCCACCGGGACAGCTTTTATGGCTACACCTTC.

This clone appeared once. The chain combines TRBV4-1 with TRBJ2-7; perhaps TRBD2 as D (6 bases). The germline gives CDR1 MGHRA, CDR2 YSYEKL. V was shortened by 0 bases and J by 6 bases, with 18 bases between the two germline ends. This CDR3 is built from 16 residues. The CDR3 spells CASSQDVRGGLGEQYF. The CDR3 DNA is TGCGCCAGCAGCCAAGATGTTAGGGGAGGATTGGGCGAGCAGTACTTC.

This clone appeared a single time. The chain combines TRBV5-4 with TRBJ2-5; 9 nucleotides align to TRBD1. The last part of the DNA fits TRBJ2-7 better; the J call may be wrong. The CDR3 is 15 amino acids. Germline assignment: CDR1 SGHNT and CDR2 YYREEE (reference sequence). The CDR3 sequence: CASSPSGQGSYEQYF. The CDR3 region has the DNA TGTGCCAGCAGCCCGTCGGGACAGGGCTCCTACGAGCAGTACTTC.

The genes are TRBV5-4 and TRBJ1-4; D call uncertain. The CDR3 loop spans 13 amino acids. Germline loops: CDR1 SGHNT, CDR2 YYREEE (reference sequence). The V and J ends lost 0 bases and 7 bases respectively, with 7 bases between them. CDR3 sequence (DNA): TGTGCCAGCAGCTTGGACGAGGGTGAAAAACTGTTTTTT. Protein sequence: CASSLDEGEKLFF.

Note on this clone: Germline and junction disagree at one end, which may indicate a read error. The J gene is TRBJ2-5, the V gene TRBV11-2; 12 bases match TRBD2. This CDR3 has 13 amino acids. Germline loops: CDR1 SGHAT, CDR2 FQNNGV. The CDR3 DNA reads TGTGCCAGCAGCTCCTTCCGGGGACTAGCGGGTGACTTC. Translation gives CASSSFRGLAGDF.

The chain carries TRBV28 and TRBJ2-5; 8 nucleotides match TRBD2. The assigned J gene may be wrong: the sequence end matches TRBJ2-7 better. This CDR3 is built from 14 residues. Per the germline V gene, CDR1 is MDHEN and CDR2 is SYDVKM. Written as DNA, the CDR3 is TGTGCCAGCAGTGTTACTAGCGGAGCCTACGAGCAGTACTTC. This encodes CASSVTSGAYEQYF.

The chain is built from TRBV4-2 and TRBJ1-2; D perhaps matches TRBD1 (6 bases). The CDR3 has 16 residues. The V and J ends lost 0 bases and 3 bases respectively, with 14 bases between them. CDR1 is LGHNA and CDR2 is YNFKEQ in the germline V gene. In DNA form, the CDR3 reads TGTGCCAGCAGCCAAGATGAGGGGGTGCGGGACTATGGCTACACCTTC. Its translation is CASSQDEGVRDYGYTF.

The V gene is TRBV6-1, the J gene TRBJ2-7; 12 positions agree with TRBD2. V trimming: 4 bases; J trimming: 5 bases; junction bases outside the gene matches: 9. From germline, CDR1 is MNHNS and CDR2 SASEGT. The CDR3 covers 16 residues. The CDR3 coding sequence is TGTGCCAGCAGTGCGGATCTAGCGGGAGGGAGCAACGAGCAGTACTTC. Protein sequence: CASSADLAGGSNEQYF.

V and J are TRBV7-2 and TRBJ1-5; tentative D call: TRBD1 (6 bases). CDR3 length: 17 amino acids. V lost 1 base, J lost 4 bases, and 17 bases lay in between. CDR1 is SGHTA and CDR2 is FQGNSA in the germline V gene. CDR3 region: CASSLEGTPYLNQPQHF. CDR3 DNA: TGTGCCAGCAGCTTAGAGGGGACACCCTACCTAAATCAGCCCCAGCATTTT.

The CDR3 coding sequence is TGTGCCAGCAGCTTGGACAGGGCGAGTCGCGAGCAGTACTTC. Translation gives CASSLDRASREQYF. The chain employs TRBV7-2 and TRBJ2-7; TRBD1 agrees at 8 bases. V gave up 3 bases and J gave up 6 bases; unmatched junction bases: 7. The CDR3 consists of 14 residues. Germline CDR1 and CDR2: SGHTA and FQGNSA. The full variable domain, with the rest looked up from reference TRBV7-2 and TRBJ2-7, is GAGVSQSPSNKVTEKGKDVELRCDPISGHTALYWYRQSLGQGLEFLIYFQGNSAPDKSGLPSDRFSAERTGGSVSTLTIQRTQQEDSAVYLCASSLDRASREQYFGPGTRLTVT.

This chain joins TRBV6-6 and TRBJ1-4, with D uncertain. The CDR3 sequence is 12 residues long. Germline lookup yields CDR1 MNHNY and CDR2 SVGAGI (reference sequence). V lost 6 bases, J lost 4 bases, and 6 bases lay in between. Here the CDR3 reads CASREYNEKLFF. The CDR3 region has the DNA TGTGCCAGCAGAGAGTATAATGAAAAACTGTTTTTT.

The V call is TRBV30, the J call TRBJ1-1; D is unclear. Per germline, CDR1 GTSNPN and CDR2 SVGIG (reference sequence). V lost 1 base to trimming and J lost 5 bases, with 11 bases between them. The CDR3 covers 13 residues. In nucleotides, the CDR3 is TGTGCCTGGAGTGGAGGTCCGAGGACTGAAGCTTTCTTT. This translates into CAWSGGPRTEAFF.

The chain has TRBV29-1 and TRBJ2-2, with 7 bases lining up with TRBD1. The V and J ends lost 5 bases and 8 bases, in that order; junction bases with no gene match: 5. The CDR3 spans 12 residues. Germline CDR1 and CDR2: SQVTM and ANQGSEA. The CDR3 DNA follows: TGCAGCGTTCGACAGGGCGCAGGGGAGCTGTTTTTT. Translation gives CSVRQGAGELFF.

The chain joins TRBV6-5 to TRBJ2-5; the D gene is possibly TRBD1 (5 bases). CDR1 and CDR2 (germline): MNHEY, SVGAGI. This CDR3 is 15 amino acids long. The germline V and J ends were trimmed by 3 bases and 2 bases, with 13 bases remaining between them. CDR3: CASSYSDRVQETQYF. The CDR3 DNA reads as TGTGCCAGCAGTTATTCCGACAGAGTTCAAGAGACCCAGTACTTC.

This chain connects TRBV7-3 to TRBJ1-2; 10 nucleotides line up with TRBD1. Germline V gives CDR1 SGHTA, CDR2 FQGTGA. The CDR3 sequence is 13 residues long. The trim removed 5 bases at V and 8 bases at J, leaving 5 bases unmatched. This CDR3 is CASSARTGGGYTF. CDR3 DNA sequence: TGTGCCAGCAGCGCCAGGACAGGGGGAGGCTACACCTTC.

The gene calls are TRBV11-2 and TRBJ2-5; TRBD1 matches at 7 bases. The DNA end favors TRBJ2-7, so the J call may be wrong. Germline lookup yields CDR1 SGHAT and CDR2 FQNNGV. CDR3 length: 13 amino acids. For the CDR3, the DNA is TGTGCCAGCAGTACAGGGGACTCCTACGAGCAGTACTTC. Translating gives CASSTGDSYEQYF.

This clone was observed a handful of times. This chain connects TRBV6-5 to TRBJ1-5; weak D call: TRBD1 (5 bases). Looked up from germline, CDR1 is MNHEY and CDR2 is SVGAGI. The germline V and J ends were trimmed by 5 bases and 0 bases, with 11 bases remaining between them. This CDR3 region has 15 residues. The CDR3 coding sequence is TGTGCCAGCAGTGTACAGGAGATTAGCAATCAGCCCCAGCATTTT. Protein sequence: CASSVQEISNQPQHF.